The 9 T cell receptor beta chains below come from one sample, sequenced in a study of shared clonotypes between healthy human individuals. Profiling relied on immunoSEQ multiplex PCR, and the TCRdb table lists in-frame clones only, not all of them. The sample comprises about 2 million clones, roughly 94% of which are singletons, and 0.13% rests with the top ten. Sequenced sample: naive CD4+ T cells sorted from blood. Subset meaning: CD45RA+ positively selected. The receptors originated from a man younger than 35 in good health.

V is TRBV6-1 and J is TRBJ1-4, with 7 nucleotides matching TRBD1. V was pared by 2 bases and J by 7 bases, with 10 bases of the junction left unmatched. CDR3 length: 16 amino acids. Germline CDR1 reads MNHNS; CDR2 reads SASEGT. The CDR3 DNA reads TGTGCCAGCAGTGAACTCAAAGGGACAGACGTTGAAAAACTGTTTTTT. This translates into CASSELKGTDVEKLFF.

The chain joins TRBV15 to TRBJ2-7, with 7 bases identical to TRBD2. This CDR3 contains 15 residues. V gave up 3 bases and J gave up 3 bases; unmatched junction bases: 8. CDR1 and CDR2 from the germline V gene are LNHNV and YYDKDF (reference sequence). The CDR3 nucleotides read TGTGCCACCAGCAGCGGATCTAGCGGTAACTACGAGCAGTACTTC. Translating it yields CATSSGSSGNYEQYF. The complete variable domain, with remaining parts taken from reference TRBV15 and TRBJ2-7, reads DAMVIQNPRYQVTQFGKPVTLSCSQTLNHNVMYWYQQKSSQAPKLLFHYYDKDFNNEADTPDNFQSRRPNTSFCFLDIRSPGLGDTAMYLCATSSGSSGNYEQYFGPGTRLTVT.

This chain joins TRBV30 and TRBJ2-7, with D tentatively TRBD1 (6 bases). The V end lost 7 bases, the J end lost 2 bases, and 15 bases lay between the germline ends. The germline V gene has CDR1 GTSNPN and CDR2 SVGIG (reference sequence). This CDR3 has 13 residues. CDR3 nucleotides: TGTGCCTCCGGACAGCCTGGCCCCTACGAGCAGTACTTC. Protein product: CASGQPGPYEQYF.

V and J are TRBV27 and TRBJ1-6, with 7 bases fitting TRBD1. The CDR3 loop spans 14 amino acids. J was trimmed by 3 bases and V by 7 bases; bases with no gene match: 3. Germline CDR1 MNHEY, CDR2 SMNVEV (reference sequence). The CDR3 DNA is TGTGCCAGCAAAGGGGGCAACTATAATTCACCCCTCCACTTT. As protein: CASKGGNYNSPLHF.

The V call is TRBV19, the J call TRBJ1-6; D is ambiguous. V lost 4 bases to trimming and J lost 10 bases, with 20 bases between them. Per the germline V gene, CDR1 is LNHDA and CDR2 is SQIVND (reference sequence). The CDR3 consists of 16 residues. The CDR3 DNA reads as TGTGCCAGTAGTAAGAGGACGACCTTAGGGAGATCACCCCTCCACTTT. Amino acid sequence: CASSKRTTLGRSPLHF.

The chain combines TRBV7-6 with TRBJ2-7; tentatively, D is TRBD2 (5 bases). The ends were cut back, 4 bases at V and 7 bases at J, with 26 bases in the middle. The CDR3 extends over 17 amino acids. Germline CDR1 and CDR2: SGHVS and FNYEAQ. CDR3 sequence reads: CASSSAGTGTTLGEQYF. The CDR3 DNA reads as TGTGCCAGCAGCTCCGCCGGAACGGGAACCACCTTAGGGGAGCAGTACTTC.

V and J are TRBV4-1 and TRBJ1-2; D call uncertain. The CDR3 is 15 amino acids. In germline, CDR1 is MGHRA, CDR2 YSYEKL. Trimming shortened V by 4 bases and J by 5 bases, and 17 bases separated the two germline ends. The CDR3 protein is CASSPQDGGSYGYTF. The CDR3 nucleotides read TGCGCCAGCAGCCCCCAGGACGGAGGATCATATGGCTACACCTTC.

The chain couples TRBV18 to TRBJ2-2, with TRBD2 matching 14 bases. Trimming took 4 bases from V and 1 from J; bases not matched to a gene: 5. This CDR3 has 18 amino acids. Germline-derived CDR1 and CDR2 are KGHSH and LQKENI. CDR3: CASSQGLAGGKNTGELFF. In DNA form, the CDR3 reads TGTGCCAGCTCACAAGGACTAGCGGGGGGAAAGAACACCGGGGAGCTGTTTTTT.

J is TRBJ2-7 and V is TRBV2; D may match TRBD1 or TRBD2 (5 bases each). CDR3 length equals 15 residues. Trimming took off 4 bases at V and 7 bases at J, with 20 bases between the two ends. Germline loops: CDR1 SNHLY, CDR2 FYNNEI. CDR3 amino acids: CASSGLTGASREQYF. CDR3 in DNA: TGTGCCAGCAGTGGGCTGACCGGGGCGTCAAGGGAGCAGTACTTC.